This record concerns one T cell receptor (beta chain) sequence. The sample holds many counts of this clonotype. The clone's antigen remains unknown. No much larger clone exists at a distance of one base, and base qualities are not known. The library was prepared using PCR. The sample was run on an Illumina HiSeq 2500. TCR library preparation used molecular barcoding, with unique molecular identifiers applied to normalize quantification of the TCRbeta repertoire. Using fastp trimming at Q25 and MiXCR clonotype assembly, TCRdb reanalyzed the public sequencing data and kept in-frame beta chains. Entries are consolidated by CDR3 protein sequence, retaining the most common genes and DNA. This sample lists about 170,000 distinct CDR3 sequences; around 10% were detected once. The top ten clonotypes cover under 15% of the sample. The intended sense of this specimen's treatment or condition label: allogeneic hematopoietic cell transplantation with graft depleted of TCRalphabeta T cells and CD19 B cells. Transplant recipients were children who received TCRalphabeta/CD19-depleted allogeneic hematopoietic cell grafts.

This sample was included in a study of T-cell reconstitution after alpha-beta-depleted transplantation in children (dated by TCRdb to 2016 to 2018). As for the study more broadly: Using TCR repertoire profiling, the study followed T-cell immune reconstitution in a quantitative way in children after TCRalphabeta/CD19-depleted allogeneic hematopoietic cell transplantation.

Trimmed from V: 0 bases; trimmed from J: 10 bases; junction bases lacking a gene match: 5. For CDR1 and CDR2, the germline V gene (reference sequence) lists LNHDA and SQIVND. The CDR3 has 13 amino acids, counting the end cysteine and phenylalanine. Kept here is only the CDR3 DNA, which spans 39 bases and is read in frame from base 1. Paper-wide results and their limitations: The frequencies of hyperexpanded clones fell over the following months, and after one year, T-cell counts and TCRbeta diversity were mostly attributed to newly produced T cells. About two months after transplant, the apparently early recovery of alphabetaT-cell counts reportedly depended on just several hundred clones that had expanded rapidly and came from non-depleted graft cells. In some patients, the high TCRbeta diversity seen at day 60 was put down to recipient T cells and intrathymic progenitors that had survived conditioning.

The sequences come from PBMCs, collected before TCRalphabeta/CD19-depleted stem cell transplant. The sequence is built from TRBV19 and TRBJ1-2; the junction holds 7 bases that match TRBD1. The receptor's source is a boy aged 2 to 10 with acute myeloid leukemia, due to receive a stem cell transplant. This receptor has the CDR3 CASSIEPGTAYTF. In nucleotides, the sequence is TGTGCCAGTAGTATAGAACCCGGGACAGCCTACACCTTC.